Listed below are T cell receptor beta chains from one sample, sequenced in a study of breast tumors, draining lymph nodes, adjacent tissues. In TCRdb, the multiplex PCR reads were re-called with MiXCR into one record per CDR3 protein. The data contain approximately 130,000 distinct CDR3 sequences, 21% of them singletons. Sample: axillary lymph node tissue. The receptor source for this set is a female donor with breast cancer. Some clones in this sample may be carry-over from other donors' samples. Each CDR3 is given with its conserved first and last residue. D genes are given only for firm matches. Clone size is shown for a subset of rows, as once, few, many or a class of expanded clone.

v_call,d_call,j_call,clone_size,cdr3_nt,cdr3_aa
TRBV12-3/TRBV12-4,NA,TRBJ2-3,many,TGTGCCAGCAGTTTACGGCAGAGCACAGATACGCAGTATTTT,CASSLRQSTDTQYF
TRBV5-6,NA,TRBJ1-4,many,TGTGCCAGCAGCCCGGTGGGTAGAAGGGATAATGAAAAACTGTTTTTT,CASSPVGRRDNEKLFF
TRBV18,NA,TRBJ2-1,many,TGTGCCAGCTCACCACTAGCACCCAATGAGCAGTTCTTC,CASSPLAPNEQFF
TRBV7-3,NA,TRBJ2-1,many,TGTGCCAGCAGCTTAATATCAGCGGAAACTTACAATGAGCAGTTCTTC,CASSLISAETYNEQFF
TRBV20-1,NA,TRBJ2-3,many,TGCAGTGCTAGGCCTTTCACAGATACGCAGTATTTT,CSARPFTDTQYF
TRBV28,NA,TRBJ2-7,few,TGTGCCAGCACAGGGGTTACCTACGAGCAGTACTTC,CASTGVTYEQYF
TRBV20-1,TRBD1,TRBJ1-2,many,TGCAGTGCCTGGGACAGGCCCTCCTATGGCTACACCTTC,CSAWDRPSYGYTF
TRBV5-5,TRBD2,TRBJ2-1,many,TGTGCCAGCAGCCCCGGACTAGCGCGATCTTACAATGAGCAGTTCTTC,CASSPGLARSYNEQFF
TRBV6-5,TRBD1,TRBJ1-2,many,TGTGCCAGCAGTAACACAGGGGGCGATGGCTACACCTTC,CASSNTGGDGYTF
TRBV12-3/TRBV12-4,TRBD1,TRBJ1-4,NA,TGTGCCAGCCCGAAAGGGACAGGGAGAGAAAAACTGTTTTTT,CASPKGTGREKLFF
TRBV6-2/TRBV6-3,NA,TRBJ1-2,few,TGTGCCAGCAGTTACTCGCACAGGGAAAACTATGGCTACACCTTC,CASSYSHRENYGYTF
TRBV18,TRBD1,TRBJ2-5,many,TGTGCCAGCTCACCAGGGACAGTTGAAGAGACCCAGTACTTC,CASSPGTVEETQYF
TRBV20-1,NA,TRBJ2-2,many,TGCAGTGCTAGAGCCGGGACCTCGAACACCGGGGAGCTGTTTTTT,CSARAGTSNTGELFF
TRBV7-3,NA,TRBJ2-2,many,TGTGCCAGCAGCTTACTCCCGCTCGGTTTTAGCGGATACACCGGGGAGCTGTTTTTT,CASSLLPLGFSGYTGELFF
TRBV5-4,TRBD1,TRBJ2-1,many,TGTGCCACAATGTCGACAGGGGACAATGAGCAGTTCTTC,CATMSTGDNEQFF
TRBV20-1,NA,TRBJ1-2,many,TGCAGTGCTAGACAGGGCTTTAACTATGGCTACACCTTC,CSARQGFNYGYTF
TRBV20-1,NA,TRBJ1-6,many,TGCAGTGCTAGGGCAGGGTCGAATTCACCCCTCCACTTT,CSARAGSNSPLHF
TRBV3-1,NA,TRBJ2-7,many,TGTGCCAGCAGCCAAGGGGGGGGCCCTCGGGGCGAGCAGTACTTC,CASSQGGGPRGEQYF
TRBV19,NA,TRBJ2-1,many,TGTGCCAGTGGGGATGTAGGGGCTCTCGATGAGCAGTTCTTC,CASGDVGALDEQFF
TRBV3-1,NA,TRBJ1-2,many,TGTGCCAGCAGCCACGGGGGGGACTATGGCTACACCTTC,CASSHGGDYGYTF
TRBV28,TRBD2,TRBJ2-7,NA,TGTGCCAGCAGTCCCTATTCTGTCGTAGCGGGAGGCGGCTCCTACGAGCAGTACTTC,CASSPYSVVAGGGSYEQYF
TRBV20-1,TRBD2,TRBJ2-1,many,TGCAGTGCTTTCGACGGGACTACTTACAATGAGCAGTTCTTC,CSAFDGTTYNEQFF
TRBV4-1,NA,TRBJ2-5,many,TGCGCCAGCAGCCAGGTTATTGGACACCCCCAAGAGACCCAGTACTTC,CASSQVIGHPQETQYF
TRBV12-5,NA,TRBJ2-7,many,TGTGCTAGTGGTTCGTCTGGGACCTACGAGCAGTACTTC,CASGSSGTYEQYF
TRBV5-8,NA,TRBJ2-7,many,TGTGCCAGCAGCTTTGGAGGACTGTCCTACTTGGAGCAGTACTTC,CASSFGGLSYLEQYF
TRBV12-3/TRBV12-4,NA,TRBJ1-4,many,TGTGCCAGCAGACATGGGACGGATGAAAAACTGTTTTTT,CASRHGTDEKLFF
TRBV24-1,NA,TRBJ1-1,few,TGTGCCACCAGAAAAGGGGAGCCTGAGAACACTGAAGCTTTCTTT,CATRKGEPENTEAFF
TRBV9,NA,TRBJ2-4,few,TGTGCCAGCAGCGAGGGTAATTACAAAAACATTCAGTACTTC,CASSEGNYKNIQYF
TRBV5-1,NA,TRBJ1-1,NA,TGCGCCAGCAGCTTGGTGGGACAAATCGGTACTGAAGCTTTCTTT,CASSLVGQIGTEAFF
TRBV9,TRBD1,TRBJ2-1,many,TGTGCCAGCAGCGGGAGGGACAGGGGGTACAATGAGCAGTTCTTC,CASSGRDRGYNEQFF
TRBV5-1,NA,TRBJ2-1,many,TGCGCCAGCAGCTGGAGCGGTCCTGAGCAGTTCTTC,CASSWSGPEQFF
TRBV20-1,NA,TRBJ2-7,many,TGCAGTGCTAGAGAACGTGTGGTGCCCTACGAGCAGTACTTC,CSARERVVPYEQYF
TRBV18,NA,TRBJ1-5,many,TGTGCCAGCTCACCAACGAACAATCAGCCCCAGCATTTT,CASSPTNNQPQHF
TRBV7-9,NA,TRBJ2-7,many,TGTGCCAGCAGCCGCGTGGCCGACTACGAGCAGTACTTC,CASSRVADYEQYF
TRBV28,TRBD2,TRBJ2-3,NA,TGTGCCAGCAGTTCCATAGCGGGGGGACCCACAGATACGCAGTATTTT,CASSSIAGGPTDTQYF
TRBV28,TRBD2,TRBJ2-1,NA,TGTGCCAGCGGGGAAACTAGCGGGAGGGCCTATAATGAGCAGTTCTTC,CASGETSGRAYNEQFF
TRBV7-8,NA,TRBJ1-2,many,TGTGCCAGCAGCCCTAGGACAGCTCAAAACTATGGCTACACCTTC,CASSPRTAQNYGYTF
TRBV27,TRBD2,TRBJ2-1,NA,TGTGCCAGCAGTTTAAGGGCCCCGGGACTAGCGGGAAGTGAGCAGTTCTTC,CASSLRAPGLAGSEQFF
TRBV20-1,TRBD2,TRBJ2-3,many,TGCAGTGCGAGGAGCGGGAGCGTAGGAGATACGCAGTATTTT,CSARSGSVGDTQYF
TRBV6-5,NA,TRBJ2-1,NA,TGTGCCAGCAATAGCGCTGCCTACAATGAGCAGTTCTTC,CASNSAAYNEQFF
TRBV12-3/TRBV12-4,TRBD2,TRBJ2-3,many,TGTGCCAGCAGTTTCCTCCCCTTAGCGGGAGGACCCACAGATACGCAGTATTTT,CASSFLPLAGGPTDTQYF